Detailed here is one T cell receptor (beta chain). Its antigen remains unknown. TCRdb itself ran the reads through MiXCR, one entry per CDR3 protein. The sample includes approximately 300,000 distinct CDR3 sequences, around 29% of them seen just once. This entry is derived from a study of T cell repertoires in cytomegalovirus infection. Study details: Use of recently identified HLA-C-restricted and well-studied HLA-B-restricted CMV epitopes was part of the study. Public signatures in TCR beta pointed to CMV infection and matching HLA type. Findings and limits, study-wide: HLA-C-restricted CMV clonotypes gave the most frequent clonotype in two of eight donors. The cumulative frequency of public TCR beta families distinguished individuals who carried CMV together with the relevant HLA.

From germline, CDR1 is ENHRY and CDR2 SYGVKD. The V gene end was trimmed by 3 bases and the J gene end by 4 bases; junction bases not matched to a gene: 6. CDR3 length equals 16 residues. The sequence came from a human donor in good health (CMV status not recorded). Some clones in this sample may be carry-over from other donors' samples. The chain joins TRBV10-3 to TRBJ2-2, with TRBD1 matching over 9 bases. This specimen consisted of cultured PBMCs, obtained from culture after CMV antigen stimulation. The CDR3 coding sequence is TGTGCCATCAGTGAAGAACAGGGGGCAATCACCGGGGAGCTGTTTTTT. Translated: CAISEEQGAITGELFF.